The text below deals with one TCR beta chain. What it binds is unknown. Trimming cost V 3 bases and J 6 bases, with 15 bases left between them. This CDR3 spans 14 amino acids. The V gene's germline CDR1 is LNHDA and CDR2 SQIVND (reference sequence). The table came from immunoSEQ multiplex PCR; TCRdb's copy has only in-frame clones and leaves some out. The table includes some 37,000 clones, around 90% detected once. The sample belongs to a study of T cells in localized non-small cell lung cancer. Study conclusions and caveats: The study linked higher blood T cell density to longer overall survival. The highest T cell clonality was in uninvolved adjacent lung, above tumor. Appearance in adjacent lung was seen for a median 57 of the top 100 tumor clones.

Sequences were derived from peripheral blood, sampled before any cancer treatment. The sequence derives from a man aged 18 to 49 with stage I lung adenocarcinoma. This chain links TRBV19 with TRBJ2-7, with a possible D match to TRBD1 (6 bases). The CDR3: CASSIRRGPSEQYF. CDR3 nucleotide sequence: TGTGCCAGTAGTATCCGCAGGGGCCCGAGCGAGCAGTACTTC.